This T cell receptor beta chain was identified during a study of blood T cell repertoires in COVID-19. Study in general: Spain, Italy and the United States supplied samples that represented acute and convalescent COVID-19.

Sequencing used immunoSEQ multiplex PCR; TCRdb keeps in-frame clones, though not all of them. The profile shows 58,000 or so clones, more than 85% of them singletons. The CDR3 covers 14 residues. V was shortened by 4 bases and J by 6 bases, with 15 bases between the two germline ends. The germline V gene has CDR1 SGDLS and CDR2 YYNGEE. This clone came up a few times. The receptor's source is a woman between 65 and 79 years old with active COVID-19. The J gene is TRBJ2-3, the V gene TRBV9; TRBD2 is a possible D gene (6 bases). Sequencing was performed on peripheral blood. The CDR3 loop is CASSIYGSRDTQYF. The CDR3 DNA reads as TGTGCCAGCAGCATATACGGGAGTAGGGATACGCAGTATTTT.